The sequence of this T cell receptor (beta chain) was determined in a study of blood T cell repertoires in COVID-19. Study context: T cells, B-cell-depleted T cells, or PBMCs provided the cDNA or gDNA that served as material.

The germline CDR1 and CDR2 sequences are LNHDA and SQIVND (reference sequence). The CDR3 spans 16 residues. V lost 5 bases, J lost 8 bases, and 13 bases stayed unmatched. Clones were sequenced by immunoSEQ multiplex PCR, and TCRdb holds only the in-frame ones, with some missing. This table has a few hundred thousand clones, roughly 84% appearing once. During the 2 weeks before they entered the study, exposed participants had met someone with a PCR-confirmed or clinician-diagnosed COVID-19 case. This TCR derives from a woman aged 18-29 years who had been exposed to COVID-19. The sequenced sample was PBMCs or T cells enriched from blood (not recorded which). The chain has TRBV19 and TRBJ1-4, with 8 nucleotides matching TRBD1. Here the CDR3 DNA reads TGTGCCAGTAGTCTCGGGCAGGGGGCAGTTAAAGAAAAACTGTTTTTT. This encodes CASSLGQGAVKEKLFF. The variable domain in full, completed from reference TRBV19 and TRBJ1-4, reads DGGITQSPKYLFRKEGQNVTLSCEQNLNHDAMYWYRQDPGQGLRLIYYSQIVNDFQKGDIAEGYSVSREKKESFPLTVTSAQKNPTAFYLCASSLGQGAVKEKLFFGSGTQLSVL.